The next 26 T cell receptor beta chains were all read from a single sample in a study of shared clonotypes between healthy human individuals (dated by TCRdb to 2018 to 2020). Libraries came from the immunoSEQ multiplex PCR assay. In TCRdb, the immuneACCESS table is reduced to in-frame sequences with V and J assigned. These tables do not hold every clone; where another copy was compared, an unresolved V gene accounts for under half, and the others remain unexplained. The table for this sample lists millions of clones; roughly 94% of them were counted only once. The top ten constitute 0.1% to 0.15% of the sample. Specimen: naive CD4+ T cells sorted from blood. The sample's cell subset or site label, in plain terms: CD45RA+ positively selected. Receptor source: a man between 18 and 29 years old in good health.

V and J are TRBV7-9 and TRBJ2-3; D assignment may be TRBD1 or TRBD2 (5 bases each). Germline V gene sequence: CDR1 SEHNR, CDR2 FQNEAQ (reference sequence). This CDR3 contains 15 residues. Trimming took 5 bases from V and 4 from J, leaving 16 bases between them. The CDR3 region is CASSLRDDLPDTQYF. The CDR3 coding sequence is TGTGCCAGCAGCCTTCGGGACGACCTACCAGATACGCAGTATTTT. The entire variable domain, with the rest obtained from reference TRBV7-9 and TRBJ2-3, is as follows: DTGVSQNPRHKITKRGQNVTFRCDPISEHNRLYWYRQTLGQGPEFLTYFQNEAQLEKSRLLSDRFSAERPKGSFSTLEIQRTEQGDSAMYLCASSLRDDLPDTQYFGPGTRLTVL.

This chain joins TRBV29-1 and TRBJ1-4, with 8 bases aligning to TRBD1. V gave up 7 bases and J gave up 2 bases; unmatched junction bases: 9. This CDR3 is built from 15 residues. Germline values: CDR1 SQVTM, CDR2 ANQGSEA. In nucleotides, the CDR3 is TGCAGCGCCTCAGGGGGCGCGTTGACTAATGAAAAACTGTTTTTT. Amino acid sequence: CSASGGALTNEKLFF. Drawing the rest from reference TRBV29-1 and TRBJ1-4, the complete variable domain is SAVISQKPSRDICQRGTSLTIQCQVDSQVTMMFWYRQQPGQSLTLIATANQGSEATYESGFVIDKFPISRPNLTFSTLTVSNMSPEDSSIYLCSASGGALTNEKLFFGSGTQLSVL.

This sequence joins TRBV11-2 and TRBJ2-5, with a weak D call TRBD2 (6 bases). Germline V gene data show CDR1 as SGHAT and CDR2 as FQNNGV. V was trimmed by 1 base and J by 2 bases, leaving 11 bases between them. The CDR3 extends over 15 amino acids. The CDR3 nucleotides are TGTGCCAGCAGCTTAGTTCACGGGGGACAAGAGACCCAGTACTTC. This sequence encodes CASSLVHGGQETQYF.

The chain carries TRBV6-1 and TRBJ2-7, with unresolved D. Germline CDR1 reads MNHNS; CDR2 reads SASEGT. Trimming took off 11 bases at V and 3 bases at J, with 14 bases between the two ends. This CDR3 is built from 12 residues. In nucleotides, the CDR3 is TGTGCCTCGATGGGGAATTACTACGAGCAGTACTTC. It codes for CASMGNYYEQYF.

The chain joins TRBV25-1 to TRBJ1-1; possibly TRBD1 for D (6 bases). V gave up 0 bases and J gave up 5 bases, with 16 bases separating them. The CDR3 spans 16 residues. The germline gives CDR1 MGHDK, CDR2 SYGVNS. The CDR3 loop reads CASSEYRPGAGTEAFF. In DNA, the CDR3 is TGTGCCAGCAGTGAATATAGGCCGGGGGCGGGTACTGAAGCTTTCTTT.

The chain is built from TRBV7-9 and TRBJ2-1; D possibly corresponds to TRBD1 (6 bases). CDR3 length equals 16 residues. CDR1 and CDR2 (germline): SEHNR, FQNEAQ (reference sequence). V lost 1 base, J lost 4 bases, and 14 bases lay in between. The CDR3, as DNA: TGTGCCAGCAGCTTAGTTGGGGCAGGGGCTTACAATGAGCAGTTCTTC. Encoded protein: CASSLVGAGAYNEQFF.

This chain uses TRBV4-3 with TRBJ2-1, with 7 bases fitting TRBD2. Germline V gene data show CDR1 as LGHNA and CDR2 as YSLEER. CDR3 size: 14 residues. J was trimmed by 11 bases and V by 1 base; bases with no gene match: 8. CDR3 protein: CASSQVTAGEKQFF. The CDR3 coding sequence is TGCGCCAGCAGCCAAGTAACGGCGGGAGAGAAGCAGTTCTTC.

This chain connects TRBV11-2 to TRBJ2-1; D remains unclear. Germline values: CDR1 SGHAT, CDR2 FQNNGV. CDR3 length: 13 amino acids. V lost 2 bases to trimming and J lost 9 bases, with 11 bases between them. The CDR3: CASSLSLVSEQFF. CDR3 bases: TGTGCCAGCAGCTTAAGTCTGGTTTCTGAGCAGTTCTTC.

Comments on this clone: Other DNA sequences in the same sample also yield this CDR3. This CDR3 is CAWGGTDTQYF. The CDR3 coding sequence is TGTGCCTGGGGTGGCACAGATACGCAGTATTTT. The chain uses TRBV30 and TRBJ2-3; D is unclear. The CDR3 covers 11 residues. CDR1 and CDR2 (germline): GTSNPN, SVGIG (reference sequence). Deletions cut 5 bases from V and 1 base from J, with 4 bases between.

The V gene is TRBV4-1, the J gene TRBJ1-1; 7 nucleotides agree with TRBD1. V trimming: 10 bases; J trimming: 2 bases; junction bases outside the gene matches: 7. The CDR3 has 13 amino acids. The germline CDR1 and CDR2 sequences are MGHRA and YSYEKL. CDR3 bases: TGCGCCACTAGGGGACAGATTAACACTGAAGCTTTCTTT. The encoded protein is CATRGQINTEAFF.

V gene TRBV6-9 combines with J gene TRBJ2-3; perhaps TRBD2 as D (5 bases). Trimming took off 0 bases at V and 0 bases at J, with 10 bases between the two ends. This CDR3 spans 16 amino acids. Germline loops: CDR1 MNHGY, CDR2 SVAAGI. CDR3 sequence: CASSYSGGFSTDTQYF. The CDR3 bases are TGTGCCAGCAGTTATTCCGGCGGGTTTAGCACAGATACGCAGTATTTT.

In nucleotides, the CDR3 is TGTGCCAGCAGCAGACAGAGCGGGACAGATACGCAGTATTTT. Amino acid sequence: CASSRQSGTDTQYF. V gene TRBV13 combines with J gene TRBJ2-3; the D gene is possibly TRBD2 (6 bases). CDR3 length: 14 residues. V was cut by 5 bases and J by 3 bases, with 12 bases left in between. The germline V gene has CDR1 PRHDT and CDR2 FYEKMQ (reference sequence).

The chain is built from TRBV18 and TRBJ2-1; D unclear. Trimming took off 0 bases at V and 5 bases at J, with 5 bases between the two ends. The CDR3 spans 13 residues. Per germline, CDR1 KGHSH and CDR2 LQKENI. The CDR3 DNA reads TGTGCCAGCTCACCACCGCTAGACAATGAGCAGTTCTTC. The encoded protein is CASSPPLDNEQFF.

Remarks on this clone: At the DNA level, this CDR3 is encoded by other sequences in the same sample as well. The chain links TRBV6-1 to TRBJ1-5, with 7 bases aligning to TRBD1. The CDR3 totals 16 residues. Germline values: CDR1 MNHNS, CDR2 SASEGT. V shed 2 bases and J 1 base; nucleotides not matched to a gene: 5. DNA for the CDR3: TGTGCCAGCAGTGAACGGCAGGGGGTGAGCAATCAGCCCCAGCATTTT. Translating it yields CASSERQGVSNQPQHF.

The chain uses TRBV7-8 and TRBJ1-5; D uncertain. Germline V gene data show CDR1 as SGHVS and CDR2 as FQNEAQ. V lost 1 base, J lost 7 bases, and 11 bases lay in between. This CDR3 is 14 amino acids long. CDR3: CASSLVGGNQPQHF. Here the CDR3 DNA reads TGTGCCAGCAGCTTAGTAGGAGGTAACCAGCCCCAGCATTTT.

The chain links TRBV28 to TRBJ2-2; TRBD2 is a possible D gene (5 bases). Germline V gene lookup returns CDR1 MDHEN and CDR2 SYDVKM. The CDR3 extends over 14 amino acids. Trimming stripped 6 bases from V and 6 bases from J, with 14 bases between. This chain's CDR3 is CASSDYGVPGELFF. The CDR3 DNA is TGTGCCAGCAGCGACTACGGGGTCCCCGGGGAGCTGTTTTTT.

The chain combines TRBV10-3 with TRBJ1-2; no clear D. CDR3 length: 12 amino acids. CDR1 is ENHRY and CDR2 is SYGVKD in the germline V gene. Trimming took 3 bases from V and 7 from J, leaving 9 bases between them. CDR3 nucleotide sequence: TGTGCCATCAGTGAAGTGGTTGGTGGCTACACCTTC. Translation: CAISEVVGGYTF.

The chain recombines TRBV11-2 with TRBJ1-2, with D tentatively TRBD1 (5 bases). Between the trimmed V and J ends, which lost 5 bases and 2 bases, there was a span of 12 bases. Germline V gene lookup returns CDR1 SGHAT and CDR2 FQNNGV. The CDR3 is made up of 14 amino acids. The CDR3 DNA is TGTGCCAGCAGCAAAACGTCAGGGAACTATGGCTACACCTTC. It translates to CASSKTSGNYGYTF.

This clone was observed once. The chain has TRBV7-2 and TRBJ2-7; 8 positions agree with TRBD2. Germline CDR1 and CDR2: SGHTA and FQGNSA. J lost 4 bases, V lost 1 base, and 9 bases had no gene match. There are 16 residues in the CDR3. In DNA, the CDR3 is TGTGCCAGCAGCTTAGGGGCCAGCGGGAGTAAATACGAGCAGTACTTC. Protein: CASSLGASGSKYEQYF.

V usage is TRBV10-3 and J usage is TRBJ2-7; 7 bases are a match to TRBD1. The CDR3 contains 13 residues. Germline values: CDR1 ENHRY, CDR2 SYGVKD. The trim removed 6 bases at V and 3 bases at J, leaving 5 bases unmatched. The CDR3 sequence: CAIRTAGGYEQYF. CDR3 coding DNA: TGTGCCATCAGGACAGCAGGGGGCTACGAGCAGTACTTC.

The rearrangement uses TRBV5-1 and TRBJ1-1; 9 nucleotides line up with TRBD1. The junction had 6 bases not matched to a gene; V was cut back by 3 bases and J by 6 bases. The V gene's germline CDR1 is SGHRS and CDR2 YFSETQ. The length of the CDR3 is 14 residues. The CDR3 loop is CASSSWTGESEAFF. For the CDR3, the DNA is TGCGCCAGCAGCTCCTGGACAGGGGAATCTGAAGCTTTCTTT.

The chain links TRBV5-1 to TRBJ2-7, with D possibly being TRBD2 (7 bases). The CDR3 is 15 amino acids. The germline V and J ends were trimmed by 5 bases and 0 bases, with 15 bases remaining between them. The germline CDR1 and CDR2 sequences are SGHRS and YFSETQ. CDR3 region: CASSRGGESSYEQYF. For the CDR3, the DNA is TGCGCCAGCAGTAGGGGGGGAGAGAGCTCCTACGAGCAGTACTTC.

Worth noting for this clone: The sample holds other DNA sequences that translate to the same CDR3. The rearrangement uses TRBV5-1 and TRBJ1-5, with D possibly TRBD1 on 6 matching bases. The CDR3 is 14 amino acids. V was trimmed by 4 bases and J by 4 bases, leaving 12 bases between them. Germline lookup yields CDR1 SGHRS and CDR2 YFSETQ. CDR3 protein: CASSLGGPNQPQHF. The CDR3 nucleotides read TGCGCCAGCAGCCTGGGGGGGCCGAATCAGCCCCAGCATTTT.

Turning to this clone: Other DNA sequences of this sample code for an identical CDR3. CDR3 sequence reads: CASSLGQEAFF. CDR3 DNA sequence: TGCGCCAGCAGCTTGGGACAGGAAGCTTTCTTT. J is TRBJ1-1 and V is TRBV5-1; possible D gene TRBD1, 5 bases. V lost 0 bases to trimming and J lost 8 bases, with 5 bases between them. CDR1 is SGHRS and CDR2 is YFSETQ in the germline V gene. This CDR3 has 11 residues. The full variable domain, rest sourced from reference TRBV5-1 and TRBJ1-1, is KAGVTQTPRYLIKTRGQQVTLSCSPISGHRSVSWYQQTPGQGLQFLFEYFSETQRNKGNFPGRFSGRQFSNSRSEMNVSTLELGDSALYLCASSLGQEAFFGQGTRLTVV.

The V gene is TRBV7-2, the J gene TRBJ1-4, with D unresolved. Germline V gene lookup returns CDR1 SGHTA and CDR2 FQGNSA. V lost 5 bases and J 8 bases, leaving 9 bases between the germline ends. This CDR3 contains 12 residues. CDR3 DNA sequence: TGTGCCAGCAGCCGAGTTGGGGAAAAACTGTTTTTT. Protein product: CASSRVGEKLFF.

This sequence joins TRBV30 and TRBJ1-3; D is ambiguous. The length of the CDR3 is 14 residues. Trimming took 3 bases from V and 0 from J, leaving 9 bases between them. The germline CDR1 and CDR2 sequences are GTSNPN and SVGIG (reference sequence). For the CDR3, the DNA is TGTGCCTGGAGGAAGGAGTCCTCTGGAAACACCATATATTTT. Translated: CAWRKESSGNTIYF.